The clone carrying this TCR beta chain was detected once. Antigen: not known. CDR1 and CDR2 (germline): LGHNA, YSLEER. This CDR3 region has 13 residues. V shed 1 base and J shed 11 bases, with 11 bases lying between them. Using immunoSEQ multiplex PCR, the repertoire was profiled, and TCRdb retains in-frame clones only, with some absent. The sample holds 35,000 to 50,000 clones, approximately 86% seen once. This sample is drawn from a study of OX40 agonist ivuxolimab in advanced cancers. Looking at the study overall: Partial responses, seen in three patients, involved one hepatocellular carcinoma and two cutaneous melanomas. Study conclusions and caveats: More expanded clones were seen, on average, in CD8+ T cells than in CD4+.

Systemic immunosuppression or autoimmune disease history was grounds to exclude patients. This clonotype was sampled from an adult with an advanced solid tumor such as melanoma, head and neck, liver or kidney cancer. The V and J genes are TRBV4-3 and TRBJ2-2; possibly TRBD1 for D (5 bases). This material consisted of CD4+ or CD8+ T cells sorted from blood, taken in a trial of the OX40 agonist ivuxolimab. CDR3 in amino acids: CASSQVQGEELFF. Written as DNA, the CDR3 is TGCGCCAGCAGCCAAGTGCAGGGCGAAGAGCTGTTTTTT.